The 21 T cell receptor beta chains in this list originate from one sample, sequenced in a study of blood T cell repertoires in COVID-19. TCRdb keeps only in-frame clones here, not all; method: immunoSEQ multiplex PCR. Among roughly 43,000 clones, 70% to 90% were seen once, and the ten largest hold around a sixth. Sequenced input: peripheral blood. These receptors were collected from a human donor in a cohort sampled during active COVID-19. The donor label of this sample is uncertain.

This clone was recorded a few times. The rearrangement uses TRBV6-2 or TRBV6-3 and TRBJ1-5; D is possibly TRBD1 (5 bases). This CDR3 region has 14 residues. Germline CDR1 MNHEY, CDR2 SVGEGT. The V end was cut by 5 bases, the J end by 0 bases, with 8 bases between. This CDR3 is CASSQGYSNQPQHF. The CDR3 nucleotides read TGTGCCAGCAGTCAGGGATATAGCAATCAGCCCCAGCATTTT.

The J gene is TRBJ1-1, the V gene TRBV5-1; 9 bases align to TRBD1. The CDR3 has 15 amino acids. In germline, CDR1 is SGHRS, CDR2 YFSETQ. V dropped 0 bases and J dropped 6; count of bases not matched to a gene: 6. CDR3 amino acids: CASSLDGTGWAEAFF. The CDR3 DNA reads TGCGCCAGCAGCTTGGACGGGACAGGGTGGGCTGAAGCTTTCTTT. The complete variable domain, with remaining parts taken from reference TRBV5-1 and TRBJ1-1, reads KAGVTQTPRYLIKTRGQQVTLSCSPISGHRSVSWYQQTPGQGLQFLFEYFSETQRNKGNFPGRFSGRQFSNSRSEMNVSTLELGDSALYLCASSLDGTGWAEAFFGQGTRLTVV.

The rearrangement uses TRBV10-3 and TRBJ2-1, with 7 nucleotides matching TRBD2. The CDR3 extends over 12 amino acids. Germline-derived CDR1 and CDR2 are ENHRY and SYGVKD. Losses at the gene ends were 4 bases for V and 6 bases for J; bases not matched to a gene: 0. DNA for the CDR3: TGTGCCATCAGTGGCGGGGGCAATGAGCAGTTCTTC. Translating it yields CAISGGGNEQFF.

V and J are TRBV7-8 and TRBJ1-2; D not resolved. Germline V CDR1 and CDR2: SGHVS, FQNEAQ. CDR3 size: 16 residues. With 1 base removed from V and 0 bases from J, the gap between germline ends came to 12 bases. CDR3 sequence reads: CASSLVAPVSNYGYTF. The DNA for the CDR3 is TGTGCCAGCAGCTTAGTAGCGCCAGTTTCTAACTATGGCTACACCTTC.

This chain joins TRBV5-5 and TRBJ1-1; a possible D gene is TRBD1 (5 bases). Germline lookup yields CDR1 SGHKS and CDR2 YYEKEE (reference sequence). Trimming took off 4 bases at V and 1 base at J, with 11 bases between the two ends. The CDR3 runs 14 residues. The CDR3 loop reads CASSLIDRNTEAFF. The CDR3 coding sequence is TGTGCCAGCAGCCTGATCGACAGGAACACTGAAGCTTTCTTT.

In its sample, this clone was seen a few times. V gene TRBV4-1 combines with J gene TRBJ1-2; D may be TRBD1 (5 bases). V shed 1 base and J shed 0 bases, with 9 bases lying between them. This CDR3 has 15 residues. Germline V gene data show CDR1 as MGHRA and CDR2 as YSYEKL. This chain's CDR3 is CASSQAGTTNYGYTF. The DNA for the CDR3 is TGCGCCAGCAGCCAAGCAGGGACTACTAACTATGGCTACACCTTC.

V gene TRBV5-4 combines with J gene TRBJ1-1; D not resolved. CDR3 length: 15 residues. V was trimmed by 0 bases and J by 0 bases, leaving 9 bases between them. CDR1 is SGHNT, CDR2 YYREEE, per germline (reference sequence). This chain's CDR3 is CASSLAQDLNTEAFF. The DNA of the CDR3 is TGTGCCAGCAGCTTGGCCCAGGATCTGAACACTGAAGCTTTCTTT.

The sample holds one count of this clone. V usage is TRBV19 and J usage is TRBJ1-1; 8 bases map to TRBD1. V lost 6 bases to trimming and J lost 1 base; unmatched junction nucleotides: 7. The CDR3 has 15 residues. Looked up from germline, CDR1 is LNHDA and CDR2 is SQIVND (reference sequence). The CDR3 bases are TGTGCCAGTAGGCCGGGACAGGAGGCGAACACTGAAGCTTTCTTT. This codes for CASRPGQEANTEAFF.

This clone has only a few counts. J is TRBJ2-5 and V is TRBV7-2; D gene unclear. The CDR3 sequence is 12 residues long. The V gene's germline CDR1 is SGHTA and CDR2 FQGNSA. Trimming stripped 3 bases from V and 2 bases from J, with 4 bases between. DNA for the CDR3: TGTGCCAGCAGCTTTCAGCAAGAGACCCAGTACTTC. As protein: CASSFQQETQYF.

The gene calls are TRBV7-2 and TRBJ1-6; D is uncertain. V lost 1 base, J lost 6 bases, and 16 bases lay in between. This CDR3 is 17 amino acids long. CDR1 SGHTA and CDR2 FQGNSA come from the germline V gene. The DNA for the CDR3 is TGTGCCAGCAGCTTAGAGACTGCGGGTATGGGTAATTCACCCCTCCACTTT. It encodes CASSLETAGMGNSPLHF.

V and J are TRBV11-2 and TRBJ2-1, with TRBD2 as a possible D gene (5 bases). Germline values: CDR1 SGHAT, CDR2 FQNNGV. Trimming cost V 0 bases and J 3 bases, with 9 bases left between them. The CDR3 is made up of 15 amino acids. The CDR3 DNA follows: TGTGCCAGCAGCTTAGAGCCGGGGAACTACAATGAGCAGTTCTTC. Its translation is CASSLEPGNYNEQFF.

The genes are TRBV6-2 or TRBV6-3 and TRBJ1-5, with D uncertain. The CDR3 consists of 19 residues. Trimming left V 2 bases short and J 1 base short, with 21 bases between. CDR1 and CDR2 (germline): MNHEY, SVGEGT. Here the CDR3 DNA reads TGTGCCAGCAGTTACGATCGCAGAGCAGTTTCGAGGAGCAATCAGCCCCAGCATTTT. Encoded protein: CASSYDRRAVSRSNQPQHF.

This chain connects TRBV29-1 to TRBJ1-5, with TRBD1 identical over 8 bases. Trimming took 6 bases from V and 4 from J; bases not matched to a gene: 5. This CDR3 region has 13 residues. Germline CDR1 SQVTM, CDR2 ANQGSEA. The CDR3 is CSVATGVNQPQHF. CDR3 bases: TGCAGCGTAGCGACAGGGGTTAATCAGCCCCAGCATTTT.

The V and J genes are TRBV7-9 and TRBJ2-7, with 13 bases lining up with TRBD2. The V gene's germline CDR1 is SEHNR and CDR2 FQNEAQ (reference sequence). This CDR3 spans 18 amino acids. J gave up 3 bases and V 0 bases, and 8 bases lay outside the gene matches. CDR3 sequence (DNA): TGTGCCAGCAGCTTAGCGCAGGGACTAGCGGGGCTCCACTACGAGCAGTACTTC. This codes for CASSLAQGLAGLHYEQYF.

The chain joins TRBV7-9 to TRBJ2-5, with D unresolved. Germline CDR1 reads SEHNR; CDR2 reads FQNEAQ (reference sequence). V lost 2 bases and J 13 bases, leaving 11 bases between the germline ends. The CDR3 covers 11 residues. CDR3 sequence (DNA): TGTGCCAGCAGCTTAAGTGGCCCCTGGTACTTC. This gives the protein CASSLSGPWYF.

V usage is TRBV3-1 (or the pseudogene TRBV3-2) and J usage is TRBJ2-3; 8 bases align to TRBD2. V gave up 1 base and J gave up 3 bases; unmatched junction bases: 3. CDR1 is LGHDT, CDR2 YNNKEL, per germline (reference sequence). This CDR3 spans 15 amino acids. CDR3: CASSQAGGLTDTQYF. CDR3 in DNA: TGTGCCAGCAGCCAAGCGGGGGGGTTAACAGATACGCAGTATTTT.

V usage is TRBV7-2 and J usage is TRBJ1-2, with a weak D call TRBD1 (5 bases). Germline V lookup: CDR1 SGHTA, CDR2 FQGNSA. Trimming removed 3 bases at V and 6 bases at J, with 11 bases between. The CDR3 consists of 13 residues. Here the CDR3 reads CASSFPGFDGYTF. CDR3 in DNA: TGTGCCAGCAGCTTCCCAGGGTTCGATGGCTACACCTTC. The variable domain in full, completed from reference TRBV7-2 and TRBJ1-2, reads GAGVSQSPSNKVTEKGKDVELRCDPISGHTALYWYRQSLGQGLEFLIYFQGNSAPDKSGLPSDRFSAERTGGSVSTLTIQRTQQEDSAVYLCASSFPGFDGYTFGSGTRLTVV.

The chain is built from TRBV7-9 and TRBJ2-3; possible D gene TRBD2, 6 bases. Per germline, CDR1 SEHNR and CDR2 FQNEAQ (reference sequence). CDR3 length: 15 residues. Trimming pared 1 base from V and 2 bases from J, leaving 10 bases between. The CDR3: CASSLGRGVTDTQYF. The CDR3 nucleotides are TGTGCCAGCAGCTTAGGGCGGGGAGTCACAGATACGCAGTATTTT.

The CDR3 sequence is CASSQATGEREQFF. CDR3 nucleotides: TGCGCCAGCAGCCAAGCCACAGGGGAGCGTGAGCAGTTCTTC. This rearrangement joins TRBV4-3 to TRBJ2-1, with 7 bases matching TRBD1. The CDR3 spans 14 residues. The germline V gene encodes CDR1 LGHNA and CDR2 YSLEER. V was pared by 1 base and J by 9 bases, with 6 bases of the junction left unmatched.

The chain couples TRBV19 to TRBJ1-5; maybe TRBD1 (6 bases). There are 15 residues in the CDR3. With 4 bases removed from V and 1 base from J, the gap between germline ends came to 11 bases. CDR1 LNHDA and CDR2 SQIVND come from the germline V gene (reference sequence). The CDR3, as DNA: TGTGCCAGTAGTACGACAGGAGGAAGCAATCAGCCCCAGCATTTT. Translated, it gives CASSTTGGSNQPQHF.

This sequence joins TRBV5-8 and TRBJ2-6; D gene uncertain. Germline V gives CDR1 SGHTS, CDR2 YDEGEE. The V gene lost 5 bases and the J gene lost 4 bases, with 4 bases spanning the gap. This CDR3 region has 12 residues. CDR3 DNA sequence: TGTGCCAGCAGTCGGGGGGCCAACGTCCTGACTTTC. The encoded protein is CASSRGANVLTF.